This TCR beta chain stems from a study of shared clonotypes between healthy human individuals. Whole-study results and caveats: Relative to their counterparts shared across all four donors, non-shared clonotypes exhibited diminished generation probabilities.

V was clipped by 1 base and J by 8 bases; unmatched bases: 11. The germline gives CDR1 SGHNT, CDR2 YENEEA. This CDR3 has 16 residues. Concerning this clone itself: Its antigen is unknown.

The study ran the assay at deep level. Sequenced by immunoSEQ multiplex PCR; TCRdb stores in-frame clones only, minus some. The table includes some 1 million clones, about 75% detected once. The sample was memory CD4+ T cells sorted from blood. Subset given: CD45RA-negative fraction. This receptor was obtained from a man aged 18-30 years in good health. This chain joins TRBV11-3 and TRBJ2-3, with 8 nucleotides matching TRBD1. The CDR3 sequence: CASSLASTGGWGTQYF. For the CDR3, the DNA is TGTGCCAGCAGCTTAGCGAGCACAGGGGGATGGGGTACGCAGTATTTT.